These 27 T cell receptor beta chains came from one sample sequenced in a study of T cells in Graves' hyperthyroidism and ophthalmopathy (dated by TCRdb to the late 2010s). The library was prepared using multiplex PCR. Data came from an Illumina HiSeq 2000. The TCR beta CDR3 regions were amplified from RNA transcripts. A first-round RT-PCR of the TCR CDR3 used the HTBI primer set with the Qiagen OneStep RT-PCR kit. Using fastp at Q25 and MiXCR, TCRdb reprocessed the public reads and kept productive beta chains. Here each entry gathers all rows of one CDR3 protein and keeps the most common genes and DNA. The sample data list roughly 350,000 distinct CDR3 sequences, and around 15% of these were observed just once. About 20% of the sample comes from the top ten. Sequencing used blood. The source of these receptors is a woman in her 30s with Graves' ophthalmopathy.

This clonotype came up many times. The chain uses TRBV28 and TRBJ1-2; TRBD1 might be the D (5 bases). The CDR3 length is 14 residues. Germline values: CDR1 MDHEN, CDR2 SYDVKM. V lost 6 bases to trimming and J lost 3 bases, with 14 bases between them. CDR3: CASRRQGEDYGYTF. CDR3 in DNA: TGTGCCAGCAGGAGGCAAGGGGAGGACTATGGCTACACCTTC.

In its sample, this clonotype was seen many times. The CDR3 spells CSARDDSQRTSYEQYF. The CDR3 nucleotides read TGCAGTGCTAGAGATGATTCGCAGCGAACTTCCTACGAGCAGTACTTC. The chain has TRBV20-1 and TRBJ2-7; D is uncertain. Trimming stripped 0 bases from V and 1 base from J, with 16 bases between. Germline V gives CDR1 DFQATT, CDR2 SNEGSKA (reference sequence). The CDR3 contains 16 residues.

This rearrangement joins TRBV20-1 to TRBJ1-2; a weak D match, TRBD1 (5 bases). V lost 3 bases to trimming and J lost 6 bases, with 14 bases between them. This CDR3 region has 13 residues. Germline CDR1 and CDR2: DFQATT and SNEGSKA (reference sequence). The CDR3 DNA reads as TGCAGTGCTAGCGGAGGACGGGGGGATGGCTACACCTTC. This codes for CSASGGRGDGYTF.

This clonotype was counted a few times. The gene calls are TRBV19 and TRBJ2-4; unclear D gene. From germline, CDR1 is LNHDA and CDR2 SQIVND (reference sequence). The CDR3 has 16 residues. The ends were cut back, 5 bases at V and 5 bases at J, with 19 bases in the middle. CDR3 in amino acids: CASSSTPGYLENIQYF. In DNA form, the CDR3 reads TGTGCCAGTAGTTCCACCCCCGGGTATCTTGAAAACATTCAGTACTTC.

The table lists this clonotype with many counts. J is TRBJ1-1 and V is TRBV5-1, with 8 bases that match TRBD1. The CDR3 contains 14 residues. Germline V CDR1 and CDR2: SGHRS, YFSETQ. V trimming: 0 bases; J trimming: 11 bases; junction bases outside the gene matches: 9. The CDR3 here is CASSLDLRGLAAFF. In nucleotides, the CDR3 is TGCGCCAGCAGCTTGGACCTCAGGGGGCTGGCGGCTTTCTTT.

The gene calls are TRBV20-1 and TRBJ1-6, with D hard to call. The CDR3 loop spans 15 amino acids. Germline values: CDR1 DFQATT, CDR2 SNEGSKA (reference sequence). The germline V and J ends were trimmed by 4 bases and 6 bases, with 16 bases remaining between them. The CDR3 nucleotides read TGCAGTGCTAAAACGACCGAAGGAAGTAATTCACCCCTCCACTTT. This codes for CSAKTTEGSNSPLHF.

Only a few counts were recorded for this clonotype. CDR3: CASSFVLGQDTSTDTQYF. The DNA for the CDR3 is TGTGCCAGCAGTTTCGTGCTGGGACAGGATACTAGCACAGATACGCAGTATTTT. V is TRBV27 and J is TRBJ2-3; 8 bases are shared with TRBD1. From germline, CDR1 is MNHEY and CDR2 SMNVEV (reference sequence). J was trimmed by 0 bases and V by 3 bases; bases with no gene match: 11. The CDR3 spans 18 residues.

This clonotype was observed many times. This chain uses TRBV6-6 with TRBJ1-1; no clear D gene. V was shortened by 2 bases and J by 0 bases, with 13 bases between the two germline ends. The germline V gene has CDR1 MNHNY and CDR2 SVGAGI (reference sequence). The length of the CDR3 is 16 residues. The CDR3 here is CASSYRTQPLNTEAFF. The DNA for the CDR3 is TGTGCCAGCAGTTACCGAACACAGCCCTTGAACACTGAAGCTTTCTTT.

This clonotype was recorded at least ten times. The rearrangement joins TRBV6-1 to TRBJ1-2; 8 bases line up with TRBD1. Germline V gives CDR1 MNHNS, CDR2 SASEGT. CDR3 length: 13 amino acids. The trim removed 6 bases at V and 6 bases at J, leaving 6 bases unmatched. This CDR3 is CASSADRVNGYTF. DNA for the CDR3: TGTGCCAGCAGCGCGGACAGGGTTAATGGCTACACCTTC.

This clonotype was detected ten times or more. J is TRBJ1-2 and V is TRBV28, with 7 nucleotides matching TRBD1. The CDR3 runs to 12 residues. Germline V lookup: CDR1 MDHEN, CDR2 SYDVKM. The trim removed 6 bases at V and 8 bases at J, leaving 6 bases unmatched. CDR3 nucleotides: TGTGCCAGCAGCCCAGGGGGTTGGGGCTACACCTTC. It is translated as CASSPGGWGYTF.

This clonotype was seen more than once but under ten times. CDR3 DNA sequence: TGCGCCAGCAGCCAAGAAGCGGGTTTCACAGATACGCAGTATTTT. This encodes CASSQEAGFTDTQYF. This chain joins TRBV4-1 and TRBJ2-3; TRBD2 is a possible D gene (6 bases). This CDR3 comprises 15 residues. Between the trimmed V and J ends, which lost 0 bases and 2 bases, there was a span of 9 bases. Germline V gene sequence: CDR1 MGHRA, CDR2 YSYEKL.

Ten or more counts support this clonotype. The chain uses TRBV20-1 and TRBJ1-5, with TRBD1 as a possible D gene (6 bases). This CDR3 has 13 amino acids. CDR1 is DFQATT and CDR2 is SNEGSKA in the germline V gene (reference sequence). The V and J ends lost 6 bases and 0 bases respectively, with 9 bases between them. CDR3 coding DNA: TGCAGTGCCCAGGGGAATAGCAATCAGCCCCAGCATTTT. Its protein product is CSAQGNSNQPQHF.

This clonotype was observed many times. This CDR3 reads CASSELSSGYYEQYF. In DNA, the CDR3 is TGTGCCAGCAGTGAACTTTCTAGCGGATACTACGAGCAGTACTTC. This chain joins TRBV6-1 and TRBJ2-7, with 7 bases that match TRBD2. Germline CDR1 MNHNS, CDR2 SASEGT. The CDR3 contains 15 residues. The V gene end was trimmed by 2 bases and the J gene end by 3 bases; junction bases not matched to a gene: 7.

The rearrangement uses TRBV29-1 and TRBJ2-5; D perhaps matches TRBD2 (6 bases). The germline V gene encodes CDR1 SQVTM and CDR2 ANQGSEA. Trimming cost V 6 bases and J 0 bases, with 11 bases left between them. CDR3 length equals 13 residues. The CDR3 spells CSVAGRYQETQYF. Written as DNA, the CDR3 is TGCAGCGTGGCGGGACGGTACCAAGAGACCCAGTACTTC.

This clonotype has ten or more counts. A junction end diverges from the germline sequence, so it may reflect a read error. The chain recombines TRBV12-3 or TRBV12-4 with TRBJ2-2; 9 bases fit TRBD1. CDR3 length: 15 amino acids. CDR3 residues: CVSSWTGAGTGELFF. The CDR3 DNA is TGTGTCAGCAGTTGGACAGGGGCGGGCACCGGGGAGCTGTTTTTT.

The rearrangement joins TRBV3-1 to TRBJ2-5; 7 bases fit TRBD1. The CDR3 contains 13 residues. Germline V gene data show CDR1 as LGHDT and CDR2 as YNNKEL (reference sequence). V shed 3 bases and J 5 bases; nucleotides not matched to a gene: 3. The CDR3 sequence is CASSHRGSETQYF. The CDR3 DNA reads TGTGCCAGCAGCCACAGGGGGTCGGAGACCCAGTACTTC.

This clonotype was seen only a few times. The chain links TRBV5-6 to TRBJ2-3; 7 bases fit TRBD1. The CDR3 totals 16 residues. CDR1 and CDR2 (germline): SGHDT, YYEEEE. V lost 3 bases and J lost 2; bases outside the gene matches: 9. The CDR3, as DNA: TGTGCCAGCAGCTCAGACAGGGTGACCTACACAGATACGCAGTATTTT. As protein: CASSSDRVTYTDTQYF. The entire variable domain, with the rest obtained from reference TRBV5-6 and TRBJ2-3, is as follows: DAGVTQSPTHLIKTRGQQVTLRCSPKSGHDTVSWYQQALGQGPQFIFQYYEEEERQRGNFPDRFSGHQFPNYSSELNVNALLLGDSALYLCASSSDRVTYTDTQYFGPGTRLTVL.

This clonotype has a count of ten or more. This sequence joins TRBV19 and TRBJ2-2; the match to TRBD2 covers 7 bases. Germline-derived CDR1 and CDR2 are LNHDA and SQIVND (reference sequence). The CDR3 runs 15 residues. J was trimmed by 3 bases and V by 7 bases; bases with no gene match: 8. The DNA for the CDR3 is TGTGCCAGTAAGGACGGGGGAGGGGACACCGGGGAGCTGTTTTTT. Translation: CASKDGGGDTGELFF. The full variable domain, with the rest looked up from reference TRBV19 and TRBJ2-2, is DGGITQSPKYLFRKEGQNVTLSCEQNLNHDAMYWYRQDPGQGLRLIYYSQIVNDFQKGDIAEGYSVSREKKESFPLTVTSAQKNPTAFYLCASKDGGGDTGELFFGEGSRLTVL.

Ten or more counts support this clonotype. V is TRBV19 and J is TRBJ2-7; a weak D match, TRBD1 (6 bases). Trimming removed 1 base from V and 3 bases from J, with 7 bases in between. CDR3 size: 13 residues. The germline CDR1 and CDR2 sequences are LNHDA and SQIVND (reference sequence). CDR3 DNA sequence: TGTGCCAGTAGTATAGGAGGGGGCTACGAGCAGTACTTC. Its protein is CASSIGGGYEQYF. Drawing the rest from reference TRBV19 and TRBJ2-7, the complete variable domain is DGGITQSPKYLFRKEGQNVTLSCEQNLNHDAMYWYRQDPGQGLRLIYYSQIVNDFQKGDIAEGYSVSREKKESFPLTVTSAQKNPTAFYLCASSIGGGYEQYFGPGTRLTVT.

This clonotype was detected many times. V usage is TRBV28 and J usage is TRBJ2-6; perhaps D is TRBD1 or TRBD2 (6 bases each). This CDR3 is 16 amino acids long. The V end was cut by 6 bases, the J end by 2 bases, with 14 bases between. Per the germline V gene, CDR1 is MDHEN and CDR2 is SYDVKM. CDR3 in DNA: TGTGCCAGCAGGGCCATAGGGGGGACTGGGGCCAACGTCCTGACTTTC. As protein: CASRAIGGTGANVLTF.

This clonotype was recorded many times. This CDR3 reads CASSPGGSGVTEAFF. In nucleotides, the CDR3 is TGCGCCAGCAGCCCCGGGGGTTCGGGAGTCACTGAAGCTTTCTTT. The chain carries TRBV5-1 and TRBJ1-1, with D tentatively TRBD1 (5 bases). Germline V gene lookup returns CDR1 SGHRS and CDR2 YFSETQ. The CDR3 spans 15 residues. V lost 4 bases, J lost 4 bases, and 17 bases lay in between.

Ten or more counts support this clonotype. The chain combines TRBV29-1 with TRBJ1-4; TRBD1 might be the D (5 bases). The CDR3 sequence is 14 residues long. Trimming cost V 5 bases and J 7 bases, with 17 bases left between them. CDR1 SQVTM and CDR2 ANQGSEA come from the germline V gene. CDR3 DNA: TGCAGCGTTCTCGGAGAGGGGCAGTTTGAAAAACTGTTTTTT. Amino acids: CSVLGEGQFEKLFF.

This clonotype has a handful of counts. The rearrangement joins TRBV20-1 to TRBJ2-7; no reliable D call. The CDR3 loop spans 16 amino acids. Germline CDR1 DFQATT, CDR2 SNEGSKA (reference sequence). Trimming removed 1 base from V and 6 bases from J, with 22 bases in between. CDR3 region: CSARVHGFGSLGEQYF. The CDR3 DNA reads as TGCAGTGCTAGAGTCCACGGGTTTGGTTCATTAGGCGAGCAGTACTTC.

There are a few counts of this clonotype. This chain joins TRBV7-6 and TRBJ1-1; no clear D gene. CDR3 size: 13 residues. The germline CDR1 and CDR2 sequences are SGHVS and FNYEAQ. The germline V and J ends were trimmed by 1 base and 8 bases, with 11 bases remaining between them. The CDR3 region is CASSLEVPGEAFF. The CDR3, as DNA: TGTGCCAGCAGCTTAGAAGTTCCTGGGGAAGCTTTCTTT. Variable domain in full (rest from reference TRBV7-6 and TRBJ1-1): GAGVSQSPRYKVTKRGQDVALRCDPISGHVSLYWYRQALGQGPEFLTYFNYEAQQDKSGLPNDRFSAERPEGSISTLTIQRTEQRDSAMYRCASSLEVPGEAFFGQGTRLTVV.

This clonotype came up many times. This chain joins TRBV30 and TRBJ1-6, with D perhaps TRBD1 (5 bases). This CDR3 is 12 amino acids long. Germline values: CDR1 GTSNPN, CDR2 SVGIG (reference sequence). The germline V and J ends were trimmed by 5 bases and 10 bases, with 12 bases remaining between them. DNA of the CDR3: TGTGCCTGGGGACCAGGGACCTCACCCCTCCACTTT. Protein: CAWGPGTSPLHF.

This clonotype has a count of ten or more. This chain connects TRBV3-1 to TRBJ2-5; TRBD1 or TRBD2 may be the D gene (5 bases each). V was cut by 0 bases and J by 0 bases, with 14 bases left in between. The V gene's germline CDR1 is LGHDT and CDR2 YNNKEL (reference sequence). The CDR3 has 17 residues. The CDR3 region is CASSQDPGTSYQETQYF. The CDR3 nucleotides are TGTGCCAGCAGCCAAGACCCTGGGACCTCGTACCAAGAGACCCAGTACTTC.

In the case of this clonotype: A much larger clone differs from this one at a single base, so this may be a read error. This chain joins TRBV6-2 or TRBV6-3 and TRBJ2-7; unclear D gene. Looked up from germline, CDR1 is MNHEY and CDR2 is SVGEGT. The CDR3 is made up of 11 amino acids. Trimming stripped 4 bases from V and 2 bases from J, with 3 bases between. For the CDR3, the DNA is TGTGCCAGCAGTTGGGCCTACGAGCAGTACTTC. This codes for CASSWAYEQYF.